The clone carrying this T cell receptor (beta chain) came up many times. At one boundary the junction diverges from the germline segment, which might be a read error. It was by two-round multiplex PCR that TCR beta CDR3 was amplified from genomic DNA. For every TRBV and TRBJ gene, a specific primer was used in first-round PCR. TCRdb re-called the multiplex PCR reads with MiXCR, one entry per CDR3 protein. In the table there are about 28,000 distinct CDR3 sequences, around 29% of which are singletons. The data originate from a study of prognosis after radiotherapy for stage I lung cancer. Across the study: The non-small cell lung cancer patients were all regarded as unsuitable for surgery on medical grounds. Ages of the 10 to 15 men and several women ranged about 50 to 84 years, median around 74.

Germline CDR1 is SSHAT and CDR2 is FNYEAQ (reference sequence). This CDR3 spans 13 amino acids. The chain employs TRBV7-7 and TRBJ2-5; D is unclear. The sequence derives from a donor over 45 with non-small cell lung cancer. The material sequenced was PBMCs, taken before or after stereotactic body radiation therapy (not recorded which). The CDR3 coding sequence is TGTGCTAGCAGCTTAGTGCAGGAAGAGACCCAGTACTTC. Its protein is CASSLVQEETQYF. Full variable domain (missing parts from reference TRBV7-7 and TRBJ2-5): GAGVSQSPRYKVTKRGQDVTLRCDPISSHATLYWYQQALGQGPEFLTYFNYEAQPDKSGLPSDRFSAERPEGSISTLTIQRTEQRDSAMYRCASSLVQEETQYFGPGTRLLVL.